The sequence of this T cell receptor beta chain was determined in a study of OX40 agonist ivuxolimab in advanced cancers. On the study more broadly: Patients assigned to dose escalation were diagnosed with hepatocellular carcinoma, melanoma, renal cell or head and neck cancer. Around 40% of patients had received prior checkpoint inhibitor therapy.

Comments on this clone: What it binds is not known.

Study-wide findings and caveats: Expansion of clones was among the lowest in partial responders at 0.1-3.0 mg/kg.

Trimming pared 4 bases from V and 0 bases from J, leaving 18 bases between. Germline values: CDR1 SGHDN, CDR2 FVKESK. The CDR3 has 17 residues. Sequenced by immunoSEQ multiplex PCR; TCRdb stores in-frame clones only, minus some. The repertoire consists of over 55,000 clones, with 90% occurring once and the leading ten covering 1.9%. This clonotype was obtained from an adult with an advanced solid tumor such as melanoma, head and neck, liver or kidney cancer. This sequence joins TRBV14 and TRBJ1-1; D may be TRBD1 (5 bases). Source: CD4+ or CD8+ T cells sorted from blood, taken in a trial of the OX40 agonist ivuxolimab. In nucleotides, the CDR3 is TGTGCCAGCAGCCCGGGACTCCCGGCCCCCTTGAACACTGAAGCTTTCTTT. Translating it yields CASSPGLPAPLNTEAFF. Full variable domain (missing parts from reference TRBV14 and TRBJ1-1): EAGVTQFPSHSVIEKGQTVTLRCDPISGHDNLYWYRRVMGKEIKFLLHFVKESKQDESGMPNNRFLAERTGGTYSTLKVQPAELEDSGVYFCASSPGLPAPLNTEAFFGQGTRLTVV.